The 13 T cell receptor beta chains in this list originate from one sample, sequenced in a study of control samples from healthy donors and cancer patients. Sequencing used immunoSEQ multiplex PCR; TCRdb keeps in-frame clones, though not all of them. This table holds 120,000 or so clones, 70% to 90% found once. The specimen sequenced was PBMCs. These receptors all stem from an older woman with lung cancer.

The rearrangement links TRBV19 to TRBJ2-7; D possibly corresponds to TRBD2 (6 bases). CDR3 length: 15 residues. The V end lost 3 bases, the J end lost 0 bases, and 12 bases lay between the germline ends. Germline V CDR1 and CDR2: LNHDA, SQIVND (reference sequence). The CDR3 loop reads CASSIKAGSSYEQYF. The CDR3 nucleotides read TGTGCCAGTAGTATCAAGGCGGGGAGCTCCTACGAGCAGTACTTC.

This CDR3 reads CAWSRGDTGTRRDQPQHF. The DNA of the CDR3 is TGTGCCTGGAGTAGGGGGGACACGGGCACCCGCAGGGATCAGCCCCAGCATTTT. This chain joins TRBV30 and TRBJ1-5; D possibly corresponds to TRBD1 (6 bases). Trimming took off 2 bases at V and 5 bases at J, with 25 bases between the two ends. CDR3 size: 18 residues. CDR1 is GTSNPN, CDR2 SVGIG, per germline (reference sequence).

The genes are TRBV5-4 and TRBJ2-1; TRBD2 matches at 7 bases. The CDR3 is 15 amino acids. The V segment lost 1 base and the J segment 0 bases; nucleotides outside the gene matches: 1. Germline V gene data show CDR1 as SGHNT and CDR2 as YYREEE (reference sequence). The CDR3 region has the DNA TGTGCCAGCAGCTTGCGGGGGGTCTCCTACAATGAGCAGTTCTTC. This encodes CASSLRGVSYNEQFF.

This chain links TRBV6-5 with TRBJ2-1; 9 bases fit TRBD2. The CDR3 has 13 residues. Losses at the gene ends were 6 bases for V and 4 bases for J; bases not matched to a gene: 1. Germline-derived CDR1 and CDR2 are MNHEY and SVGAGI. Written as DNA, the CDR3 is TGTGCCAGCAGGACTAGCGGTTACAATGAGCAGTTCTTC. Its translation is CASRTSGYNEQFF.

The chain recombines TRBV5-1 with TRBJ2-7, with a tentative D call TRBD2 (5 bases). V was cut by 4 bases and J by 2 bases, with 16 bases left in between. The CDR3 covers 15 residues. The germline CDR1 and CDR2 sequences are SGHRS and YFSETQ. The CDR3 loop is CASSAVTDGAYEQYF. The CDR3, as DNA: TGCGCCAGCAGCGCTGTTACTGACGGGGCCTACGAGCAGTACTTC.

The J gene is TRBJ2-5, the V gene TRBV5-1; 7 nucleotides agree with TRBD2. The CDR3 totals 14 residues. CDR1 is SGHRS and CDR2 is YFSETQ in the germline V gene. The J segment lost 1 base and the V segment lost 2 bases, leaving 2 bases of the junction unmatched. CDR3 DNA: TGCGCCAGCAGCTTTGGGGGGGGCCAAGAGACCCAGTACTTC. This translates into CASSFGGGQETQYF.

This chain joins TRBV6-1 and TRBJ1-1; D is perhaps TRBD1 (5 bases). CDR1 is MNHNS, CDR2 SASEGT, per germline. V was cut by 2 bases and J by 4 bases, with 14 bases left in between. There are 15 residues in the CDR3. This CDR3 is CASSERVGGGTEAFF. CDR3 nucleotide sequence: TGTGCCAGCAGTGAACGGGTCGGGGGTGGCACTGAAGCTTTCTTT.

This CDR3 is CASSQAGTGHSGNTIYF. As DNA, the CDR3 is TGCGCCAGCAGCCAGGCCGGGACAGGGCACTCTGGAAACACCATATATTTT. The chain recombines TRBV4-1 with TRBJ1-3, with 9 bases fitting TRBD1. Germline V lookup: CDR1 MGHRA, CDR2 YSYEKL. V shed 3 bases, J shed 0 bases, and the junction held 6 bases outside the gene matches. CDR3 size: 17 residues.

CDR3 sequence reads: CASTLTGTGASSYNSPLHF. The CDR3 coding sequence is TGTGCCAGCACCCTTACGGGGACAGGGGCGAGCTCCTATAATTCACCCCTCCACTTT. This chain joins TRBV7-2 and TRBJ1-6; 10 nucleotides line up with TRBD1. Trimming cost V 7 bases and J 0 bases; bases outside gene matches: 12. CDR1 is SGHTA and CDR2 is FQGNSA in the germline V gene. The CDR3 contains 19 residues.

By its share, this clone is medium-sized. The chain joins TRBV21-1 to TRBJ1-4. TRBV21-1 has pseudogene status. The CDR3 runs to 15 residues. CDR3 DNA: TGTGCCAGCAGCAGAAGATCGGGACTGAATGAAAAACTGTTTTTT. It translates to CASSRRSGLNEKLFF.

This chain joins TRBV6-2 or TRBV6-3 and TRBJ2-6; 7 positions agree with TRBD1. CDR3 size: 16 residues. Unmatched junction bases numbered 9, after V lost 6 bases and J lost 4 bases. The V gene's germline CDR1 is MNHEY and CDR2 SVGEGT. In DNA form, the CDR3 reads TGTGCCAGCAGCAGGGACAGACTCCGAGGGGCCAACGTCCTGACTTTC. Translated, it gives CASSRDRLRGANVLTF.

V usage is TRBV6-5 and J usage is TRBJ2-1; 9 bases are shared with TRBD2. Looked up from germline, CDR1 is MNHEY and CDR2 is SVGAGI. The CDR3 is made up of 16 amino acids. J gave up 10 bases and V 4 bases, and 14 bases lay outside the gene matches. The CDR3 protein is CASSSSQRGATREQFF. The DNA of the CDR3 is TGTGCCAGCAGTTCGTCCCAGCGGGGGGCTACCAGGGAGCAGTTCTTC.

The genes are TRBV5-1 and TRBJ1-4, with a possible D match to TRBD1 (5 bases). The CDR3 covers 21 residues. The V end lost 4 bases, the J end lost 2 bases, and 30 bases lay between the germline ends. Germline lookup yields CDR1 SGHRS and CDR2 YFSETQ. The CDR3 coding sequence is TGCGCCAGCAGCCGAATACCCCCCGGGGCGCAAAGGGATGTGACTAATGAAAAACTGTTTTTT. Translation: CASSRIPPGAQRDVTNEKLFF.